This T cell receptor beta chain is from a study of shared clonotypes between healthy human individuals. Study outcomes and limitations: Non-shared clonotypes had lower generation probabilities than those shared by all four donors. Four donors shared about 4.5% of their naive CD4 clonotypes.

Sorted-subset replicate PCRs used about 0.2 ug DNA, about 30,000 T cell genomes. Assay: immunoSEQ multiplex PCR; the TCRdb copy retains only in-frame clones and omits some. The sample consists of over a million clones, approximately 98% of them appearing once. The CDR3 covers 11 residues. The germline V gene has CDR1 DFQATT and CDR2 SNEGSKA (reference sequence). Trimming removed 5 bases from V and 6 bases from J, with 10 bases in between. Everyone who donated was a Caucasian adult who lived in Nashville, Tennessee. With respect to this clone: Antigen unknown.

The specimen was naive CD4+ T cells sorted from blood. Subset here: CD45RA+ positively selected. The TCR comes from a man aged 25-40 years in good health. The chain couples TRBV20-1 to TRBJ1-1; maybe TRBD1 (5 bases). CDR3 nucleotide sequence: TGCAGTGCTCACGGGACGGCTGAAGCTTTCTTT. Encoded protein: CSAHGTAEAFF.